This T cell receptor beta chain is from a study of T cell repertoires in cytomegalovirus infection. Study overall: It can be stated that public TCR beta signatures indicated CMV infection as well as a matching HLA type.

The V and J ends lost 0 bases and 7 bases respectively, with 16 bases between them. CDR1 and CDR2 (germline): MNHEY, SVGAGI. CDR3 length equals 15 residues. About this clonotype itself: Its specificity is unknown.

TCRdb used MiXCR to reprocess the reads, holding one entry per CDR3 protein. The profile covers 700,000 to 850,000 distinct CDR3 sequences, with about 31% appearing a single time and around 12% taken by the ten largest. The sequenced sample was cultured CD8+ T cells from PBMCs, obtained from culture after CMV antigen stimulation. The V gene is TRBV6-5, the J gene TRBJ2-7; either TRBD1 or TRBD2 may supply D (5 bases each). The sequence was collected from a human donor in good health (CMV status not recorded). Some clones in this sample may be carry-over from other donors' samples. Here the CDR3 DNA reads TGTGCCAGCAGTTACTCGAGGGGCCAAGGTTGGGAGCAGTACTTC. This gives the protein CASSYSRGQGWEQYF.